This passage covers 30 T cell receptor beta chains from one sample sequenced in a study of T cell responses to AZD1222 COVID-19 vaccine. Clones were read by immunoSEQ multiplex PCR, and TCRdb kept only the in-frame ones, dropping some. The data hold around 130,000 clones, with over 90% observed a single time. Sequenced material: peripheral blood, taken on day 0 of AZD1222 vaccination. Receptors originate from an adult in good health.

V and J are TRBV19 and TRBJ1-5, with a weak D call TRBD1 (5 bases). CDR1 is LNHDA and CDR2 is SQIVND in the germline V gene (reference sequence). The ends were cut back, 7 bases at V and 7 bases at J, with 14 bases in the middle. The length of the CDR3 is 13 residues. The CDR3 spells CASTPARGQPQHF. In DNA form, the CDR3 reads TGTGCCAGTACCCCGGCAAGGGGACAGCCCCAGCATTTT.

The rearrangement joins TRBV2 to TRBJ1-6; D is uncertain. V was cut by 0 bases and J by 9 bases, with 15 bases left in between. This CDR3 has 16 amino acids. The germline V gene encodes CDR1 SNHLY and CDR2 FYNNEI. CDR3 nucleotide sequence: TGTGCCAGCAGTGAAGCGAGCCCTCGGATGGGTTCACCCCTCCACTTT. Protein product: CASSEASPRMGSPLHF.

The rearrangement uses TRBV28 and TRBJ1-4; the D gene is possibly TRBD1 (5 bases). CDR3 size: 16 residues. The V and J ends lost 2 bases and 4 bases respectively, with 14 bases between them. The V gene's germline CDR1 is MDHEN and CDR2 SYDVKM. The CDR3 region is CASSLPSRGYNEKLFF. The CDR3 region has the DNA TGTGCCAGCAGTTTACCCAGTCGGGGGTATAATGAAAAACTGTTTTTT.

The chain employs TRBV5-1 and TRBJ2-7; D is unclear. V lost 0 bases and J 6 bases, leaving 16 bases between the germline ends. CDR1 and CDR2 (germline): SGHRS, YFSETQ. The CDR3 is made up of 15 amino acids. CDR3 protein: CASSLDPFAWVEQYF. The CDR3 DNA follows: TGCGCCAGCAGCTTGGATCCTTTTGCGTGGGTCGAGCAGTACTTC.

This chain uses TRBV14 with TRBJ1-2; 7 nucleotides match TRBD1. Unmatched junction bases numbered 8, after V lost 4 bases and J lost 3 bases. Germline V CDR1 and CDR2: SGHDN, FVKESK. This CDR3 is 15 amino acids long. The CDR3 DNA follows: TGTGCCAGCAGCCCTAAATGGGACAGTCACTATGGCTACACCTTC. Translation gives CASSPKWDSHYGYTF.

This clone was found once. V is TRBV5-1 and J is TRBJ1-1, with unresolved D. V was pared by 7 bases and J by 1 base, with 11 bases between. Germline V lookup: CDR1 SGHRS, CDR2 YFSETQ. This CDR3 contains 13 residues. The CDR3 reads CASRWGANTEAFF. In nucleotides, the CDR3 is TGCGCCAGCCGCTGGGGTGCGAACACTGAAGCTTTCTTT. Full variable domain (outside the CDR3, taken from reference TRBV5-1 and TRBJ1-1): KAGVTQTPRYLIKTRGQQVTLSCSPISGHRSVSWYQQTPGQGLQFLFEYFSETQRNKGNFPGRFSGRQFSNSRSEMNVSTLELGDSALYLCASRWGANTEAFFGQGTRLTVV.

V usage is TRBV12-5 and J usage is TRBJ2-2, with TRBD2 matching 7 bases. V gave up 2 bases and J gave up 2 bases; unmatched junction bases: 11. The CDR3 runs to 18 residues. Germline CDR1 is LGHNT and CDR2 is FRNRAP. CDR3 DNA: TGTGCTAGTGGTTTGCTAAAAACCGGGACTAAAAACACCGGGGAGCTGTTTTTT. Translating gives CASGLLKTGTKNTGELFF. Combining the CDR3 with reference TRBV12-5 and TRBJ2-2 gives the whole variable domain DARVTQTPRHKVTEMGQEVTMRCQPILGHNTVFWYRQTMMQGLELLAYFRNRAPLDDSGMPKDRFSAEMPDATLATLKIQPSEPRDSAVYFCASGLLKTGTKNTGELFFGEGSRLTVL.

The chain has TRBV7-9 and TRBJ2-7; D uncertain. Germline CDR1 and CDR2: SEHNR and FQNEAQ (reference sequence). Trimming cost V 2 bases and J 3 bases, with 11 bases left between them. The CDR3 loop spans 14 amino acids. CDR3 DNA sequence: TGTGCCAGCAGCTTACCTCGGGTAGGCTACGAGCAGTACTTC. Its translation is CASSLPRVGYEQYF.

This chain uses TRBV19 with TRBJ1-3; a possible D gene is TRBD1 (5 bases). Germline V gene sequence: CDR1 LNHDA, CDR2 SQIVND (reference sequence). The CDR3 is made up of 15 amino acids. V shed 3 bases and J shed 2 bases, with 11 bases lying between them. The CDR3 reads CASSIRLGAGNTIYF. The CDR3 nucleotides read TGTGCCAGTAGTATTCGTTTGGGGGCTGGAAACACCATATATTTT. Using reference TRBV19 and TRBJ1-3 for the parts outside the CDR3, the full variable domain is DGGITQSPKYLFRKEGQNVTLSCEQNLNHDAMYWYRQDPGQGLRLIYYSQIVNDFQKGDIAEGYSVSREKKESFPLTVTSAQKNPTAFYLCASSIRLGAGNTIYFGEGSWLTVV.

This rearrangement joins TRBV7-2 to TRBJ2-7; 11 bases align to TRBD2. Germline V gene data show CDR1 as SGHTA and CDR2 as FQGNSA. The ends lost 5 bases at V and 3 bases at J; junction bases unmatched: 6. The CDR3 spans 15 residues. The CDR3 region is CASSVLAGALYEQYF. The CDR3 DNA is TGTGCCAGCAGCGTACTAGCGGGGGCCCTCTACGAGCAGTACTTC.

This rearrangement joins TRBV5-1 to TRBJ2-7; the D call may be TRBD1 or TRBD2 (5 bases each). The CDR3 covers 15 residues. Trimming left V 0 bases short and J 3 bases short, with 13 bases between. Looked up from germline, CDR1 is SGHRS and CDR2 is YFSETQ. CDR3: CASSLAGARIYEQYF. In DNA form, the CDR3 reads TGCGCCAGCAGCTTGGCCGGGGCTCGTATCTACGAGCAGTACTTC.

This chain uses TRBV2 with TRBJ1-2; unclear D gene. The CDR3 runs 11 residues. V dropped 6 bases and J dropped 0 bases, with 2 bases sitting between them. CDR1 SNHLY and CDR2 FYNNEI come from the germline V gene. The CDR3 coding sequence is TGTGCCAGCAGGGCTAACTATGGCTACACCTTC. Its translation: CASRANYGYTF. Looking up the rest from reference TRBV2 and TRBJ1-2 gives the full variable domain: EPEVTQTPSHQVTQMGQEVILRCVPISNHLYFYWYRQILGQKVEFLVSFYNNEISEKSEIFDDQFSVERPDGSNFTLKIRSTKLEDSAMYFCASRANYGYTFGSGTRLTVV.

This rearrangement joins TRBV19 to TRBJ2-7; tentative D call: TRBD1 (6 bases). CDR3 length: 13 amino acids. Germline CDR1 reads LNHDA; CDR2 reads SQIVND (reference sequence). The germline V and J ends were trimmed by 4 bases and 5 bases, with 12 bases remaining between them. DNA of the CDR3: TGTGCCAGTAGTAACAGGGCCTCAGACGAGCAGTACTTC. Its translation is CASSNRASDEQYF. Together with reference TRBV19 and TRBJ2-7, the CDR3 gives the full variable domain: DGGITQSPKYLFRKEGQNVTLSCEQNLNHDAMYWYRQDPGQGLRLIYYSQIVNDFQKGDIAEGYSVSREKKESFPLTVTSAQKNPTAFYLCASSNRASDEQYFGPGTRLTVT.

The V gene is TRBV28, the J gene TRBJ2-1; D possibly matches TRBD1 or TRBD2 (7 bases each). Trimming left V 5 bases short and J 8 bases short, with 16 bases between. This CDR3 is built from 14 residues. Germline V gene sequence: CDR1 MDHEN, CDR2 SYDVKM. The CDR3 bases are TGTGCCAGCAGTGCCACGACAGGGAGGGATGAGCAGTTCTTC. Its protein product is CASSATTGRDEQFF. The full variable domain, in which reference TRBV28 and TRBJ2-1 provide the parts outside the CDR3, is DVKVTQSSRYLVKRTGEKVFLECVQDMDHENMFWYRQDPGLGLRLIYFSYDVKMKEKGDIPEGYSVSREKKERFSLILESASTNQTSMYLCASSATTGRDEQFFGPGTRLTVL.

This sequence joins TRBV10-2 and TRBJ2-5; D remains ambiguous. Trimming removed 2 bases from V and 3 bases from J, with 10 bases in between. Looked up from germline, CDR1 is WSHSY and CDR2 is SAAADI. The CDR3 spans 14 residues. In DNA form, the CDR3 reads TGCGCCAGCAGTGAGCCCCCGATTGAAGAGACCCAGTACTTC. This gives the protein CASSEPPIEETQYF.

V gene TRBV7-9 combines with J gene TRBJ2-5; no clear D. The CDR3 has 15 residues. Germline V gene lookup returns CDR1 SEHNR and CDR2 FQNEAQ (reference sequence). V was pared by 0 bases and J by 3 bases, with 11 bases between. The CDR3 here is CASSLARSTKETQYF. CDR3 DNA: TGTGCCAGCAGCTTAGCGCGTAGTACCAAAGAGACCCAGTACTTC. The whole variable domain, filled in from reference TRBV7-9 and TRBJ2-5, reads DTGVSQNPRHKITKRGQNVTFRCDPISEHNRLYWYRQTLGQGPEFLTYFQNEAQLEKSRLLSDRFSAERPKGSFSTLEIQRTEQGDSAMYLCASSLARSTKETQYFGPGTRLLVL.

CDR3 region: CASSQLQREEYEQYF. For the CDR3, the DNA is TGTGCCAGCAGCCAGCTCCAGCGGGAGGAGTACGAGCAGTACTTC. The rearrangement uses TRBV4-2 and TRBJ2-7; 9 nucleotides align to TRBD2. The length of the CDR3 is 15 residues. Trimming removed 3 bases from V and 4 bases from J; junction bases left unmatched: 7. Germline CDR1 reads LGHNA; CDR2 reads YNFKEQ.

The rearrangement links TRBV7-8 to TRBJ2-1; 10 nucleotides agree with TRBD2. With V trimmed by 5 bases and J by 0 bases, 16 bases remained unmatched. The CDR3 sequence is 20 residues long. Germline CDR1 is SGHVS and CDR2 is FQNEAQ. The CDR3 nucleotides are TGTGCCAGCAGCCCAAAAATACTAGCGGGGTTTCCCCTCTCCTACAATGAGCAGTTCTTC. This sequence encodes CASSPKILAGFPLSYNEQFF.

V is TRBV9 and J is TRBJ2-1; the match to TRBD2 covers 9 bases. This CDR3 is built from 15 residues. CDR1 and CDR2 (germline): SGDLS, YYNGEE. V lost 2 bases to trimming and J lost 6 bases; unmatched junction nucleotides: 6. This chain's CDR3 is CASSVGGRATNEQFF. DNA for the CDR3: TGTGCCAGCAGCGTGGGCGGGAGGGCCACCAATGAGCAGTTCTTC.

The rearrangement links TRBV10-3 to TRBJ1-4, with 9 bases fitting TRBD1. The CDR3 covers 13 residues. Germline CDR1 reads ENHRY; CDR2 reads SYGVKD. V shed 11 bases, J shed 4 bases, and the junction held 5 bases outside the gene matches. The CDR3 here is CAVNRGLNEKLFF. DNA of the CDR3: TGTGCCGTGAACAGGGGGCTTAATGAAAAACTGTTTTTT.

The V call is TRBV19, the J call TRBJ1-5; possibly TRBD1 for D (6 bases). CDR3 size: 13 residues. Germline V gene lookup returns CDR1 LNHDA and CDR2 SQIVND (reference sequence). V was shortened by 8 bases and J by 5 bases, with 13 bases between the two germline ends. CDR3 coding DNA: TGTGCCAGTGGAAGACAGGCCCATCAGCCCCAGCATTTT. Amino acids: CASGRQAHQPQHF. Based on the CDR3 plus reference TRBV19 and TRBJ1-5, the full variable domain is DGGITQSPKYLFRKEGQNVTLSCEQNLNHDAMYWYRQDPGQGLRLIYYSQIVNDFQKGDIAEGYSVSREKKESFPLTVTSAQKNPTAFYLCASGRQAHQPQHFGDGTRLSIL.

The V call is TRBV2, the J call TRBJ1-2, with 7 bases lining up with TRBD1. J gave up 2 bases and V 3 bases, and 0 bases lay outside the gene matches. There are 13 residues in the CDR3. The germline gives CDR1 SNHLY, CDR2 FYNNEI. The CDR3 reads CASSETGNYGYTF. As DNA, the CDR3 is TGTGCCAGCAGTGAGACAGGGAACTATGGCTACACCTTC.

The chain uses TRBV7-5 and TRBJ2-1; the D call in the table, TRBD2, was not verified against the DNA. TRBV7-5 is a recognized pseudogene. CDR3 size: 18 residues. The chain's CDR3 is CARSPRRLPSGSSREQFF. CDR3 DNA: TGTGCCAGAAGCCCTCGTCGATTGCCTAGCGGGAGTAGCCGGGAGCAGTTCTTC.

This clone was observed a handful of times. The chain links TRBV19 to TRBJ2-1; 8 nucleotides match TRBD1. Germline lookup yields CDR1 LNHDA and CDR2 SQIVND (reference sequence). With V trimmed by 1 base and J by 4 bases, 12 bases remained unmatched. The CDR3 is 18 amino acids. The CDR3 DNA reads as TGTGCCAGTAGTATAGGGAGGGCAGGGGGCGATTTATACAATGAGCAGTTCTTC. Protein sequence: CASSIGRAGGDLYNEQFF.

V is TRBV12-5 and J is TRBJ2-1; D might be TRBD1 or TRBD2, each matching 5 bases. Per the germline V gene, CDR1 is LGHNT and CDR2 is FRNRAP. Deletions cut 6 bases from V and 10 bases from J, with 16 bases between. The CDR3 runs 13 residues. The CDR3 protein is CASGPRDVREQFF. In DNA, the CDR3 is TGTGCTAGTGGCCCCAGGGACGTGAGGGAGCAGTTCTTC.

This clone has just one count. V usage is TRBV25-1 and J usage is TRBJ2-1, with D possibly matching TRBD1 (7 bases). CDR1 and CDR2 (germline): MGHDK, SYGVNS. V was clipped by 1 base and J by 4 bases, with 17 bases between them. This CDR3 comprises 17 residues. Written as DNA, the CDR3 is TGTGCCAGCAGTGAATTGGAGGGGGCTTACGGTTACAATGAGCAGTTCTTC. As protein: CASSELEGAYGYNEQFF.

J is TRBJ2-7 and V is TRBV5-5, with TRBD1 as a possible D gene (6 bases). CDR1 and CDR2 from the germline V gene are SGHKS and YYEKEE (reference sequence). The V end lost 0 bases, the J end lost 3 bases, and 16 bases lay between the germline ends. The CDR3 has 16 amino acids. The CDR3 reads CASSLVPQGPLYEQYF. CDR3 DNA sequence: TGTGCCAGCAGCTTGGTACCGCAGGGGCCCCTCTACGAGCAGTACTTC.

The V gene is TRBV2, the J gene TRBJ2-4; 10 nucleotides match TRBD2. This CDR3 region has 18 residues. Germline V gives CDR1 SNHLY, CDR2 FYNNEI. Trimming at V came to 2 bases and at J to 4 bases, leaving 11 bases not matched to a gene. CDR3 in amino acids: CASSERVAGGQGKNIQYF. CDR3 bases: TGTGCCAGCAGTGAAAGGGTAGCGGGAGGTCAGGGGAAAAACATTCAGTACTTC.

In DNA form, the CDR3 reads TGTGCCAGCAGTCCGGAGCGGGAGGGCCTCGAGCAGTACTTC. Translation gives CASSPEREGLEQYF. The chain combines TRBV6-5 with TRBJ2-7; TRBD2 matches 10 bases. Looked up from germline, CDR1 is MNHEY and CDR2 is SVGAGI. The CDR3 sequence is 14 residues long. The V and J ends lost 5 bases and 6 bases, in that order; junction bases with no gene match: 7.

Only one count was recorded for this clone. This chain uses TRBV12-1 with TRBJ2-1; the table assigns TRBD1, which was not confirmed against the DNA. TRBV12-1 is described as a pseudogene. The length of the CDR3 is 15 residues. The CDR3 protein is CASSQSGRGSDEQFF. Written as DNA, the CDR3 is TGTGCCAGCAGCCAATCGGGCAGGGGGAGCGATGAGCAGTTCTTC.